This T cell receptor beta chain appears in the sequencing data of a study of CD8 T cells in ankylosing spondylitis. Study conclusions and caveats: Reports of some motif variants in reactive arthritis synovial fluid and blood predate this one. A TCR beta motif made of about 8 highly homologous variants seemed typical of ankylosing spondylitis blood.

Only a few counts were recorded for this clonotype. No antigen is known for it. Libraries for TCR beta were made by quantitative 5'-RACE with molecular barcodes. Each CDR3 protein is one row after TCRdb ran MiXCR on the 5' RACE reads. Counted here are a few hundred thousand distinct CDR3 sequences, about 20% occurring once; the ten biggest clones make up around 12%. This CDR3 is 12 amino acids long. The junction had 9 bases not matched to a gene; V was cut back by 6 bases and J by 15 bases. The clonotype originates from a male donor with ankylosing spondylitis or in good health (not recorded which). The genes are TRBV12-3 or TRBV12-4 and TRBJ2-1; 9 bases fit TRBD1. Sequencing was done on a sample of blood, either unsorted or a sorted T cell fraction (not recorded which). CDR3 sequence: CASRGRTGVVFF. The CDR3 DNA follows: TGTGCCAGCAGAGGTCGGACAGGGGTGGTGTTCTTC.